This TCR beta chain is from a study of OX40 agonist ivuxolimab in advanced cancers. Study-wide results and limits: The work left the antigen specificity of expanded peripheral T cells undetermined.

The repertoire was sequenced with immunoSEQ multiplex PCR; TCRdb's copy has only in-frame clones and lacks some. The top ten clones hold 20% of a sample with about 49,000 clones, less than 85% of them seen once. Regarding this clone: Its target is not known.

The CDR3 runs 15 residues. In germline, CDR1 is SGDLS, CDR2 YYNGEE. V was clipped by 0 bases and J by 5 bases; unmatched bases: 3. The receptor's source is an adult with an advanced solid tumor such as melanoma, head and neck, liver or kidney cancer. This chain links TRBV9 with TRBJ1-5, with 9 bases identical to TRBD1. The sample was CD4+ or CD8+ T cells sorted from blood, taken in a trial of the OX40 agonist ivuxolimab. The CDR3 nucleotides are TGTGCCAGCAGCGTAGGGGGACAGGGTGATCAGCCCCAGCATTTT. It is translated as CASSVGGQGDQPQHF. Using reference TRBV9 and TRBJ1-5 for the parts outside the CDR3, the full variable domain is DSGVTQTPKHLITATGQRVTLRCSPRSGDLSVYWYQQSLDQGLQFLIQYYNGEERAKGNILERFSAQQFPDLHSELNLSSLELGDSALYFCASSVGGQGDQPQHFGDGTRLSIL.